The present entry profiles one T cell receptor beta chain with its context. This receptor's antigen is unknown. A read error is possible here, since a much larger clone lies one base away. The sample comes from a study of kidney transplant recipient with SARS-CoV-2 infection (dated by TCRdb to 2020 to 2022). TCRdb lists the instrument as Illumina MiSeq. Profiling of the peripheral T cell repertoire targeted human TCRbeta genes. The original pipeline was this. To account for variability over time, differences in clonotype abundance were tested using beta-binomial modelling. Expanded clonotypes were checked against the ImmuneCODE reference database of SARS-CoV-2-associated TCRs and mapped to regions of the viral genome. Additional repertoire analyses examined TRBV gene usage, CDR3 length, CDR3 amino acid overlap between time points, distributions of clonotype abundance, and Jaccard similarity. Through fastp at Q25 and MiXCR, TCRdb rebuilt clones from the public reads, retaining in-frame beta chains. When rows share a CDR3 protein, they turn into one entry using the most common DNA and genes. These V and J calls are TCRdb output, not the study's own analysis. This sample has fewer than 250,000 distinct CDR3 sequences in its table, and under 35% of those were observed once. Clones ranked in the top ten supply under 7.5% of the sample.

This specimen's time point label, per the study, means: pre-pandemic baseline sample and day 111 after first positive SARS-CoV-2 test. From a lookup of the germline V gene (reference sequence), CDR1 and CDR2 are DFQATT and SNEGSKA. Compared with germline, V lacks 3 bases and J lacks 6 bases; bases without a gene match: 4. The CDR3 contains 13 residues, cysteine and valine counted. Only the CDR3 DNA stays, 39 bases, in frame from base 1. The chain links TRBV20-1 with TRBJ2-7, with 11 middle bases fitting TRBD2. Here the sequenced sample was a blood sample, taken at baseline and around day 110 from a kidney transplant recipient. The sequence came from a male patient in his 30s who had COVID-19 and was a kidney transplant recipient. Some T cells may originate with the graft donor following a transplant. In nucleotide form, the sequence is TGCAGTGCTAGGAGTGGACTAGCGGGCGAGCAGTACGTC. Its protein reads: CSARSGLAGEQYV.